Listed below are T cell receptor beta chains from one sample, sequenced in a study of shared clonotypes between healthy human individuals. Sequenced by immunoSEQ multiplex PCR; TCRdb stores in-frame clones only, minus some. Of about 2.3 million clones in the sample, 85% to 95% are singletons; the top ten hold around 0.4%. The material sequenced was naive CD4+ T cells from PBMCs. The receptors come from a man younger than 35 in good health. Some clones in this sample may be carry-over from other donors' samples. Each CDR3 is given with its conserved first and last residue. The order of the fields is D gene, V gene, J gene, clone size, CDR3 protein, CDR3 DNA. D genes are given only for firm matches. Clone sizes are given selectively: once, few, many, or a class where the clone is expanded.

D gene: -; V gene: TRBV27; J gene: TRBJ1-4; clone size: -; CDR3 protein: CASSLSPIPTNEKLFF; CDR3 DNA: TGTGCCAGCAGTTTATCCCCTATACCAACTAATGAAAAACTGTTTTTT
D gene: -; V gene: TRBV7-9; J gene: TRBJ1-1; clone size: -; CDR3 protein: CASTNTGSGTEAFF; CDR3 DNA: TGTGCCAGCACCAATACAGGGTCGGGGACTGAAGCTTTCTTT
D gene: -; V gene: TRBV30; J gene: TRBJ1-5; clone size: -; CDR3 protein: CAWSDRVSNQPQHF; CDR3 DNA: TGTGCCTGGAGCGATCGCGTTAGCAATCAGCCCCAGCATTTT
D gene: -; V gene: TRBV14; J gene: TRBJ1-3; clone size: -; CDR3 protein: CASSQDYPGTSGNTIYF; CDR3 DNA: TGTGCCAGCAGCCAAGATTACCCGGGGACTTCTGGAAACACCATATATTTT
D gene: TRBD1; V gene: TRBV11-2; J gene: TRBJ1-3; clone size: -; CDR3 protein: CASSLGARDSREYGNTIYF; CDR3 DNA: TGTGCCAGCAGCTTAGGGGCCCGGGACAGCCGAGAATATGGAAACACCATATATTTT
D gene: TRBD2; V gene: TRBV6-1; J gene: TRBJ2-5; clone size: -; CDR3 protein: CATSRGTSGPETQYF; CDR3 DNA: TGTGCCACCTCCCGGGGGACTAGCGGGCCAGAGACCCAGTACTTC
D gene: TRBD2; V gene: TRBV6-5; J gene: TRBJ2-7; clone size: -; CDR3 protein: CASRPSGTPYEQYF; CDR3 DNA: TGTGCCAGCAGACCAAGCGGGACCCCCTACGAGCAGTACTTC
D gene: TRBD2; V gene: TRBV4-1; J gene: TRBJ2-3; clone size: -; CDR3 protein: CASSQEVGEGAADTQYF; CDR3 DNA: TGCGCCAGCAGCCAAGAAGTCGGGGAGGGCGCTGCAGATACGCAGTATTTT
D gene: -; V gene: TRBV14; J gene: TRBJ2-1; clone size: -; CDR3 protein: CASSQDPSLPGSYNEQFF; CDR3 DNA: TGTGCCAGCAGCCAAGATCCTAGCCTACCGGGGTCCTACAATGAGCAGTTCTTC
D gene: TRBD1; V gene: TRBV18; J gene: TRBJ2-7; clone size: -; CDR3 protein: CASSLSLGTASEQYF; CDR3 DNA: TGTGCCAGCTCGTTAAGTTTAGGGACAGCCAGCGAGCAGTACTTC
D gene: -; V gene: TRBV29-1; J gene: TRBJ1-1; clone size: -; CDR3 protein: CSVVDPEAFF; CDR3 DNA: TGCAGCGTTGTCGATCCCGAAGCTTTCTTT
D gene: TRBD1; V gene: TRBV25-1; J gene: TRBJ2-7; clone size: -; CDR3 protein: CASSESQGAPSEQYF; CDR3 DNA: TGTGCCAGCAGTGAATCGCAGGGGGCGCCTAGCGAGCAGTACTTC
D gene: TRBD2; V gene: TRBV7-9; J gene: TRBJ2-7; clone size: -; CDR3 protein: CASRPSGSAYEQYF; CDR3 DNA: TGTGCCAGCAGACCTAGCGGGAGTGCATACGAGCAGTACTTC
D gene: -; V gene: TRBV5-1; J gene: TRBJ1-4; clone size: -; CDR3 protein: CASSLGRDNEKLFF; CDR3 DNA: TGCGCCAGCAGCTTAGGGCGCGATAATGAAAAACTGTTTTTT
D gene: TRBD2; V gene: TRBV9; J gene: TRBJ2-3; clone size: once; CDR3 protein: CASSVATSAGTDTQYF; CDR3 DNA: TGTGCCAGCAGCGTGGCTACTAGCGCTGGCACAGATACGCAGTATTTT
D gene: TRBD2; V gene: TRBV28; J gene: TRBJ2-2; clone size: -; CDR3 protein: CASSPPGLAGAGELFF; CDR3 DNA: TGTGCCAGCAGCCCTCCGGGACTAGCGGGAGCCGGGGAGCTGTTTTTT
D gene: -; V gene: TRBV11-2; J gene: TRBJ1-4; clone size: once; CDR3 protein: CASSPHNEKLFF; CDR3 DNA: TGTGCCAGCAGCCCTCATAATGAAAAACTGTTTTTT
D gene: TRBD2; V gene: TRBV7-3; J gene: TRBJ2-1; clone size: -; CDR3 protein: CASSPLGTSGINEQFF; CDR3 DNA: TGTGCCAGCAGCCCCCTGGGGACTAGCGGGATCAATGAGCAGTTCTTC
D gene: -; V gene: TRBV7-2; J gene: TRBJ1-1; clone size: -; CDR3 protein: CASSWAGPSNTEAFF; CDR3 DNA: TGTGCCAGCAGCTGGGCCGGACCGTCGAACACTGAAGCTTTCTTT
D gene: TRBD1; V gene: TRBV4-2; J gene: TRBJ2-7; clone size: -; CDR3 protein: CASSQDNIGRGLGEQYF; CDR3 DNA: TGTGCCAGCAGCCAAGATAATATCGGCAGGGGGTTAGGTGAGCAGTACTTC
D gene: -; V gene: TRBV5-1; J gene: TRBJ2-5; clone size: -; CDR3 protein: CASSIASQETQYF; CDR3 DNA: TGCGCCAGCAGCATAGCTTCTCAAGAGACCCAGTACTTC
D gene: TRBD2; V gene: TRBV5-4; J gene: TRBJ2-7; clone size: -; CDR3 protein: CASRPTSGNSYEQYF; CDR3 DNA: TGTGCCAGCAGACCCACTAGCGGGAATTCCTACGAGCAGTACTTC
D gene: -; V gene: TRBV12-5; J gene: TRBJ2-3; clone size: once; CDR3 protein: CASGTTDTQYF; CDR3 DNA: TGTGCTAGTGGCACAACAGATACGCAGTATTTT
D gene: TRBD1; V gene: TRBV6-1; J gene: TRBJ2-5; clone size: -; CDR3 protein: CASSARQGAYWETQYF; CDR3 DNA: TGTGCCAGCAGTGCCCGACAGGGGGCTTATTGGGAGACCCAGTACTTC
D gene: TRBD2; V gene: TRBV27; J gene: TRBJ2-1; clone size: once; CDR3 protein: CASSPFRTSVGYNEQFF; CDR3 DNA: TGTGCCAGCAGTCCATTCCGTACTAGCGTGGGTTACAATGAGCAGTTCTTC
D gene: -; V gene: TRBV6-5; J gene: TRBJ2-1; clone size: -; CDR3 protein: CASSPPPYNEQFF; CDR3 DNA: TGTGCCAGCAGTCCCCCGCCCTACAATGAGCAGTTCTTC
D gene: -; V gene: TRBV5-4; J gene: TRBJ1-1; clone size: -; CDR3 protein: CASSLYPSMNTEAFF; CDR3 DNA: TGTGCCAGCAGCTTGTACCCCAGCATGAACACTGAAGCTTTCTTT
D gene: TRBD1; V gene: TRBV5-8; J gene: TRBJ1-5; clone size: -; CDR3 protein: CASRATGNDQPQHF; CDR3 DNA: TGTGCCAGCAGGGCGACAGGGAACGATCAGCCCCAGCATTTT
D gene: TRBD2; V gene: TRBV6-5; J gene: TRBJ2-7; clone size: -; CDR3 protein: CASRRTSGAYEQYF; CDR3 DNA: TGTGCCAGCAGACGCACTAGCGGGGCCTACGAGCAGTACTTC
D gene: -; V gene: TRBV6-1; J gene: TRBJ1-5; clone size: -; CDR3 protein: CASSEPGQPQHF; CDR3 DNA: TGTGCCAGCAGTGAACCGGGTCAGCCCCAGCATTTT
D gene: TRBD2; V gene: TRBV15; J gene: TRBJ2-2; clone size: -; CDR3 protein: CATRLRGGTGELFF; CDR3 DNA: TGTGCCACCAGACTGCGGGGGGGGACCGGGGAGCTGTTTTTT
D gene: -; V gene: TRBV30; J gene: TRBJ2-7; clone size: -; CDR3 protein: CAWSAFPGQYF; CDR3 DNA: TGTGCCTGGAGTGCCTTCCCCGGGCAGTACTTC
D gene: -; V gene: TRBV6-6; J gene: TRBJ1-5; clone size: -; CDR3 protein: CASSEGGVSNQPQHF; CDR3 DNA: TGTGCCAGCAGTGAGGGGGGGGTCAGCAATCAGCCCCAGCATTTT
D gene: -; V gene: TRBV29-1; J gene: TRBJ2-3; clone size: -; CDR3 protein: CSGDFGTDTQYF; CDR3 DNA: TGCAGCGGAGATTTTGGCACAGATACGCAGTATTTT
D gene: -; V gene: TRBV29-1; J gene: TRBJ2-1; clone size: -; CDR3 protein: CSGMPSIFGQFF; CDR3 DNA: TGCAGCGGTATGCCCTCAATTTTCGGGCAGTTCTTC
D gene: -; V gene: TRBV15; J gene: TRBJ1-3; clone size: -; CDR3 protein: CATSRAWDPHPGNTIYF; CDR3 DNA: TGTGCCACCAGCAGAGCCTGGGACCCACACCCTGGAAACACCATATATTTT